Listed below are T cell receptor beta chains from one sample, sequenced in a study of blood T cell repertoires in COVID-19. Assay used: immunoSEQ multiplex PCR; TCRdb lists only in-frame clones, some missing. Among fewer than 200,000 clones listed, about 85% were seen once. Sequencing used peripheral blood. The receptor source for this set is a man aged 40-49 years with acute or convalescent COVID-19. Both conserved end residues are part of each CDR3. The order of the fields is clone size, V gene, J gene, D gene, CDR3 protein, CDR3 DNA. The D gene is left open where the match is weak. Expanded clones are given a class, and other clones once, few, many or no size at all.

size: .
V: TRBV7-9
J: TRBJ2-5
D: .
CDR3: CASSLVRPRGETQYF
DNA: TGTGCCAGCAGCTTAGTGAGGCCCCGGGGAGAGACCCAGTACTTC

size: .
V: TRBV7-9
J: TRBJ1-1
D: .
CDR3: CASSHVGGNTEAFF
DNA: TGTGCCAGCAGCCACGTGGGGGGGAACACTGAAGCTTTCTTT

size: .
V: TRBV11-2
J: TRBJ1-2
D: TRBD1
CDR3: CASSLQGVYGYTF
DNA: TGTGCCAGCAGCTTGCAGGGGGTCTATGGCTACACCTTC

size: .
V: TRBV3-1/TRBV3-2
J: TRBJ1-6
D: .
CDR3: CASSLVAPISYTYSPLHF
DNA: TGTGCCAGCAGCCTGGTAGCTCCCATTTCATACACATATTCACCCCTCCACTTT

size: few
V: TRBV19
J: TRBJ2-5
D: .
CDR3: CASSTVRGNQETQYF
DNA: TGTGCCAGTAGTACGGTTCGGGGGAATCAAGAGACCCAGTACTTC

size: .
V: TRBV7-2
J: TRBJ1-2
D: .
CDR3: CASSLRGNYGYTF
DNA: TGTGCCAGCAGCTTAAGGGGCAACTATGGCTACACCTTC

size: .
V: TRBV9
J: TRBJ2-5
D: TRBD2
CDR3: CASSVAGGGAETQYF
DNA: TGTGCCAGCAGCGTAGCGGGCGGGGGGGCGGAGACCCAGTACTTC

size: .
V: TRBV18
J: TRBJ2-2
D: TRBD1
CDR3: CASSAGRQGTTGELFF
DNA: TGTGCCAGCTCGGCCGGGCGACAGGGGACCACCGGGGAGCTGTTTTTT

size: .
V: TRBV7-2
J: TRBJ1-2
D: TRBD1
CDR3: CASSMWDRGEYGYTF
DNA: TGTGCCAGCAGCATGTGGGACAGGGGAGAGTATGGCTACACCTTC

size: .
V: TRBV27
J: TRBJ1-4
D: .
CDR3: CASSPRGTNEKLFF
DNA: TGTGCCAGCAGCCCCCGCGGGACTAATGAAAAACTGTTTTTT

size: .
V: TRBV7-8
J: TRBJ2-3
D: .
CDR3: CASRSGDTQYF
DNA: TGTGCCAGCAGGTCCGGAGATACGCAGTATTTT

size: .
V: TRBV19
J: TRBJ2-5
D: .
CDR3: CASQGGATGETQYF
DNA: TGTGCCTCCCAAGGGGGGGCCACGGGAGAGACCCAGTACTTC

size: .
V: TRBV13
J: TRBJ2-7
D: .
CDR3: CASSRGGAYEQYF
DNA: TGTGCCAGCAGCCGGGGCGGGGCCTACGAGCAGTACTTC

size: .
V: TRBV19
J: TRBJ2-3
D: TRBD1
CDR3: CATEDRGRSRDTQYF
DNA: TGTGCCACCGAGGACAGGGGGCGGAGCAGGGATACGCAGTATTTT

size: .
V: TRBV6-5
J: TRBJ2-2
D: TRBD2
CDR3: CASSSSGGNTGELFF
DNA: TGTGCCAGCAGCTCGAGCGGGGGGAACACCGGGGAGCTGTTTTTT

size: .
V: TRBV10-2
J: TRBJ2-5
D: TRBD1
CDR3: CASTGGQTQYF
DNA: TGCGCCAGCACAGGGGGACAGACCCAGTACTTC

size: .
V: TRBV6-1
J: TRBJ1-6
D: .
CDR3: CASSMDSISPLHF
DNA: TGTGCCAGCAGTATGGACAGTATCTCACCCCTCCACTTT

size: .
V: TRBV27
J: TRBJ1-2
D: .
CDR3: CASTPTTGLSYGYTF
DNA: TGTGCCAGCACCCCCACAACAGGGTTGAGCTATGGCTACACCTTC

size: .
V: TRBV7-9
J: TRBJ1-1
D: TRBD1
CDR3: CASSKGQVDTEAFF
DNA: TGTGCCAGCAGCAAGGGACAGGTAGACACTGAAGCTTTCTTT

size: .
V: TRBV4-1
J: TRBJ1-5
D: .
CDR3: CASSLTEYSNQPQHF
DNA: TGCGCCAGCAGCTTGACAGAATATAGCAATCAGCCCCAGCATTTT